This TCR beta chain was identified in a study of T cell responses to AZD1222 COVID-19 vaccine. In the case of this clone: No antigen is known for it.

Findings of the study overall: Donors in the cohort were predominantly white British and more often female, and clonal diversity was possibly underestimated. Nearly half of the spike-specific TCRs reportedly recognize variant regions that carry no mutations.

Data came from immunoSEQ multiplex PCR; TCRdb stores just in-frame clones and leaves some out. The table shows 150,000 to 200,000 clones, with around 94% occurring only once. Trimming removed 6 bases at V and 3 bases at J, with 8 bases between. This CDR3 is 12 amino acids long. Germline V gene sequence: CDR1 LNHDA, CDR2 SQIVND (reference sequence). Second-dose timings of about 4 or about 12 weeks were pooled. J is TRBJ1-1 and V is TRBV19; D is ambiguous. Sequenced here: peripheral blood, sampled 28 days after the second AZD1222 dose. This receptor was identified in an adult who received the AZD1222 COVID-19 vaccine. CDR3 residues: CASRIRDTEAFF. In DNA form, the CDR3 reads TGTGCCAGTAGGATAAGGGACACTGAAGCTTTCTTT.